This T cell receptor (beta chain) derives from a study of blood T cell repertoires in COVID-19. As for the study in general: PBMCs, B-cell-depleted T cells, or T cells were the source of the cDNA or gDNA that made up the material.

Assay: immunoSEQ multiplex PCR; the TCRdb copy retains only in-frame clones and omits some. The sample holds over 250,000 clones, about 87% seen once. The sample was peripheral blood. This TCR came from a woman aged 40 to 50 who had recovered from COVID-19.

This CDR3 is CASSQGQTFYGYTF. The CDR3 nucleotides are TGCGCCAGCAGCCAAGGACAGACCTTCTATGGCTACACCTTC. This chain links TRBV4-3 with TRBJ1-2, with TRBD1 as a possible D gene (5 bases). This CDR3 is 14 amino acids long. Germline lookup yields CDR1 LGHNA and CDR2 YSLEER. Between the trimmed V and J ends, which lost 1 base and 4 bases, there was a span of 10 bases.